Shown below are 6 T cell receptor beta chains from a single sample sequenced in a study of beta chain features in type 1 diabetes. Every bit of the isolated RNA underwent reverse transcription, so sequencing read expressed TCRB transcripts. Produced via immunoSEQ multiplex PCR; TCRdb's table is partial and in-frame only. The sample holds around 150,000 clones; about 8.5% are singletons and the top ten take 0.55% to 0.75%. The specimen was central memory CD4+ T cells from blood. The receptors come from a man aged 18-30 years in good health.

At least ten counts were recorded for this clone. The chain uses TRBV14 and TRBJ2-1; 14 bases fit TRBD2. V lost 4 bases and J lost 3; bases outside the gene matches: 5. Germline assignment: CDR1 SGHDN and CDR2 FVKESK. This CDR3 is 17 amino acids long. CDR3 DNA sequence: TGTGCCAGCAGCCCGTCGGGACTAGCGGGAGACTACAATGAGCAGTTCTTC. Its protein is CASSPSGLAGDYNEQFF.

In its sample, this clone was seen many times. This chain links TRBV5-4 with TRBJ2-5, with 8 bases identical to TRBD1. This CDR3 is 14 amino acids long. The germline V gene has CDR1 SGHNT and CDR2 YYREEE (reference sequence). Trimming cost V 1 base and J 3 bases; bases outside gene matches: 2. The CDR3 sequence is CASSLQGAEETQYF. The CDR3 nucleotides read TGTGCCAGCAGCTTGCAGGGGGCCGAAGAGACCCAGTACTTC.

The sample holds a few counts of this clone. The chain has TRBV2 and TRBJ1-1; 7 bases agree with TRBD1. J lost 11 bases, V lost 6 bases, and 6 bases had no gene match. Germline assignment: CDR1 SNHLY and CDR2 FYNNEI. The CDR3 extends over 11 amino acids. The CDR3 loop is CASSETGLAFF. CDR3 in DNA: TGTGCCAGCAGCGAGACAGGGTTGGCTTTCTTT.

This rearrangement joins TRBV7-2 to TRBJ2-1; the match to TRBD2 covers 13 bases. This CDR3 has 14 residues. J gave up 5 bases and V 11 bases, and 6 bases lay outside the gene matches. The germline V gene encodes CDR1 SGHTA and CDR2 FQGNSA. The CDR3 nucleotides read TGTGCCGGCGGGACTAGCGGGACCCACAATGAGCAGTTCTTC. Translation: CAGGTSGTHNEQFF.

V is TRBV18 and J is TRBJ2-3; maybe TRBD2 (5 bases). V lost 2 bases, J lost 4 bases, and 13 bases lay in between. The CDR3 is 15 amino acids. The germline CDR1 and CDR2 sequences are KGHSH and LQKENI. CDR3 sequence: CASSPDYSRADTQYF. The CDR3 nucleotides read TGTGCCAGCTCACCAGACTATAGTAGGGCAGATACGCAGTATTTT.

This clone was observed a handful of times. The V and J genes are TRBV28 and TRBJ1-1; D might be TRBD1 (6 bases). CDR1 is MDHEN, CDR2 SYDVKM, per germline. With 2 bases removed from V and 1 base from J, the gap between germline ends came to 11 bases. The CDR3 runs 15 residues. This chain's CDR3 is CASSLGGGPNTEAFF. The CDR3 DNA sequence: TGTGCCAGCAGTTTAGGTGGGGGCCCGAACACTGAAGCTTTCTTT.